This record concerns one TCR beta chain sequence. In the original analysis: Amplified reference gene primers provided the basis for estimating nucleated cell counts. Generated by immunoSEQ multiplex PCR, the TCRdb table keeps only in-frame clones and is missing some. For V, J and clone size, that table is used; D and trimming come from the DNA. The profile shows around 180,000 clones, approximately 86% of them singletons. This specimen comes from a study of blood T cell repertoires in COVID-19. Study-wide context: Material from acute and convalescent COVID-19 was sourced from the United States, Italy and Spain. PBMCs, B-cell-depleted T cells, or T cells were the source of the cDNA or gDNA that made up the material.

The CDR3 is 14 amino acids. The V and J ends lost 5 bases and 3 bases, in that order; junction bases with no gene match: 6. Germline CDR1 reads SGHAT; CDR2 reads FQNNGV. The V call is TRBV11-2, the J call TRBJ2-5; 7 positions agree with TRBD2. Sequencing used peripheral blood. The receptor comes from a man aged 65 to 79 with active or convalescent COVID-19. In DNA form, the CDR3 reads TGTGCCAGCAGCCCTCGACTAGCTGAAGAGACCCAGTACTTC. Protein product: CASSPRLAEETQYF. Supplemented by reference TRBV11-2 and TRBJ2-5, the full variable domain reads EAGVAQSPRYKIIEKRQSVAFWCNPISGHATLYWYQQILGQGPKLLIQFQNNGVVDDSQLPKDRFSAERLKGVDSTLKIQPAKLEDSAVYLCASSPRLAEETQYFGPGTRLLVL.